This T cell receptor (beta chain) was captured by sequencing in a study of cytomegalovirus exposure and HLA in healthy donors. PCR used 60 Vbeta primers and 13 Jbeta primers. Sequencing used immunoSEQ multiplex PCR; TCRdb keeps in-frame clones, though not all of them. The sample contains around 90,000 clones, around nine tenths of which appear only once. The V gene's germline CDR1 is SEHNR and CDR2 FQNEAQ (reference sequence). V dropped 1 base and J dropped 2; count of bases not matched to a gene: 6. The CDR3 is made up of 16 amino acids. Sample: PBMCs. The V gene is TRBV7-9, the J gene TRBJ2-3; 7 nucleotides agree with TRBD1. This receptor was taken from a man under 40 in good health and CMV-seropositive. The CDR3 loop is CASSLGRGQATDTQYF. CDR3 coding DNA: TGTGCCAGCAGCTTAGGGCGCGGACAGGCCACAGATACGCAGTATTTT.